The sequence of this T cell receptor beta chain was determined in a study of PD-1 blockade in classical Hodgkin lymphoma. Concerning this clone: Its antigen is currently unknown.

Sequencing was performed with immunoSEQ multiplex PCR; in TCRdb, only in-frame clones are kept and a portion is missing. The sample includes about 46,000 clones, around four fifths seen only once; the top ten take approximately 12%. Indicated time point: cycle 4 day 1 (C4D1), after 6 weeks of nivolumab. Following autologous stem cell transplantation, relapse occurred in every patient, and exposure to brentuximab vedotin varied. This CDR3 has 15 residues. In germline, CDR1 is SGHRS, CDR2 YFSETQ. The junction had 1 base not matched to a gene; V was cut back by 0 bases and J by 3 bases. Findings and limits, study-wide: Compared with healthy donors, newly diagnosed patients reportedly showed lower baseline TCR diversity. Underlying causes for the observed repertoire differences were not defined, possibly disease activity or prior therapy. By C4D1, diversity of CD4+ TCRs had risen significantly, whereas that of CD8+ TCRs had not. Prior to therapy, complete responders displayed diversity much like that of newly diagnosed patients.

The chain links TRBV5-1 to TRBJ2-1; 9 bases align to TRBD2. The source was peripheral blood mononuclear cells (PBMCs), collected before the fourth cycle of nivolumab. This TCR derives from a human donor with classical Hodgkin lymphoma. The chain's CDR3 is CASSLGLADYNEQFF. The CDR3 DNA reads TGCGCCAGCAGCTTGGGACTAGCGGACTACAATGAGCAGTTCTTC. The full variable domain, rest sourced from reference TRBV5-1 and TRBJ2-1, is KAGVTQTPRYLIKTRGQQVTLSCSPISGHRSVSWYQQTPGQGLQFLFEYFSETQRNKGNFPGRFSGRQFSNSRSEMNVSTLELGDSALYLCASSLGLADYNEQFFGPGTRLTVL.